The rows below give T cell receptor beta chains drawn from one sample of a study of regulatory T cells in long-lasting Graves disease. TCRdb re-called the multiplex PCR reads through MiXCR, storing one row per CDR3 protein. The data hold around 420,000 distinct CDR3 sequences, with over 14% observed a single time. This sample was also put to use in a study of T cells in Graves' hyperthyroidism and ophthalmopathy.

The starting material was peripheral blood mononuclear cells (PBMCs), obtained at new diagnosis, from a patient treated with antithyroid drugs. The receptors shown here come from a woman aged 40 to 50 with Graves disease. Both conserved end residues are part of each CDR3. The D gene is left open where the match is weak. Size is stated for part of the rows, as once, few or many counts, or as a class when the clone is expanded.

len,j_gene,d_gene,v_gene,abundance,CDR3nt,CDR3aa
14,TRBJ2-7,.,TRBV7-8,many,TGTGCCAGCAGCTTCGCCAGGGTCCTCTACGAGCAGTACTTC,CASSFARVLYEQYF
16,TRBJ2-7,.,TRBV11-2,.,TGTGCCAGCAGCCCAGATGAAACAGGGTACGGGTACGAGCAGTACTTC,CASSPDETGYGYEQYF
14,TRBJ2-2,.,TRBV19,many,TGTGCCAGTAGTATCGACTCAAACACCGGGGAGCTGTTTTTT,CASSIDSNTGELFF
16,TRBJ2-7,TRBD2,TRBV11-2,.,TGTGCCAGCAGCTTAGGGGCTAGCGGAGGGGCGAACGAGCAGTACTTC,CASSLGASGGANEQYF
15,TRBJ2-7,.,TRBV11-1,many,TGTGCCAGCAGTTTGACTGGTTACGGTACCTACGAGCAGTACTTC,CASSLTGYGTYEQYF
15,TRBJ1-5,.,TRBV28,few,TGTGCCAGCAAATTTGCCGGGGAGAGCAATCAGCCCCAGCATTTT,CASKFAGESNQPQHF
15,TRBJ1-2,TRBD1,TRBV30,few,TGTGCCTGGAGTTTCCAAAGGACAGGCCCATATGGCTACACCTTC,CAWSFQRTGPYGYTF
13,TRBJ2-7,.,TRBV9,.,TGTGCCAGCAGCGTAGGATGGGATAACGAGCAGTACTTC,CASSVGWDNEQYF
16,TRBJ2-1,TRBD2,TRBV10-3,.,TGTGCCATTTCCGGTCCGGGACTAGCGGTCTACAATGAGCAGTTCTTC,CAISGPGLAVYNEQFF
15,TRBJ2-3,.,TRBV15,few,TGTGCCACCAGCAGAGTTCGTTCTAGCACAGATACGCAGTATTTT,CATSRVRSSTDTQYF
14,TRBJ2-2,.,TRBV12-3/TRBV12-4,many,TGTGCCAGCAGTTTGGCTAGCAGGGGCGGGGAGCTGTTTTTT,CASSLASRGGELFF
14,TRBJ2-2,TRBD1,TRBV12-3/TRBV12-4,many,TGTGGCACTAATCAGGGGGCGAACACCGGGGAGCTGTTTTTT,CGTNQGANTGELFF
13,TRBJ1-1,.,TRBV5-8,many,TGTGCCAGCAGCTTGGTCTCCAGGGAAGCGGCTTTCTTT,CASSLVSREAAFF
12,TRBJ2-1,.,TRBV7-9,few,TGTGCCAGCAGCCCGGGCCGGGCCGTGCAGTTCTTC,CASSPGRAVQFF
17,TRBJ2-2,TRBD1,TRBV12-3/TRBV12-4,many,TGTGCCAGCAGTTTTGTTATTGGGACAGCTAACACCGGGGAGCTGTTTTTT,CASSFVIGTANTGELFF
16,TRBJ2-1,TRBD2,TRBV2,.,TGTGCCAGCAAGAGACTAGCGGGAGGGAAATACAATGAGCAGTTCTTC,CASKRLAGGKYNEQFF
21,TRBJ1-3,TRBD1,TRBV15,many,TGTGCCACCAGCAGAAATGTCCTTGCGACAGGGGGCGAAGTTTCTGGAAACACCATATATTTT,CATSRNVLATGGEVSGNTIYF
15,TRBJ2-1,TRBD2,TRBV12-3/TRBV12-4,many,TGTGCCAGCCTAGTGCTAGCGGCCTCCTACAATGAGCAGTTCTTC,CASLVLAASYNEQFF
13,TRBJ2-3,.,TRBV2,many,TGTGCCAGCATCAGAGGGCCAGGAGATACGCAGTATTTT,CASIRGPGDTQYF
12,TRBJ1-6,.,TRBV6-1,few,TGTGCCAGCAGTACCTGGAATTCACCCCTCCACTTT,CASSTWNSPLHF
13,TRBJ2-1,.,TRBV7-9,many,TGTGCCAGCAGCTCGGGACCTTCCAATGAGCAGTTCTTC,CASSSGPSNEQFF
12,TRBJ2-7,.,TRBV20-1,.,TGCAGTGCTAGTGCTAGACTCTACGAGCAGTACTTC,CSASARLYEQYF
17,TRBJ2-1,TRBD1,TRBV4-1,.,TGCGCCAGCAGCCAAGATGTCGGGACAGGGTTCCTAAATGAGCAGTTCTTC,CASSQDVGTGFLNEQFF
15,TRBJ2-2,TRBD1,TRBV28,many,TGTGCCAGCAGTTCGACAGGGGGATACACCGGGGAGCTGTTTTTT,CASSSTGGYTGELFF
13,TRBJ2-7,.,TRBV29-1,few,TGCAGCGTTGTGGCCACAGAAGGTCACGAGCAGTACTTC,CSVVATEGHEQYF
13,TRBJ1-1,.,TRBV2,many,TGTGCCAGCAGTGGAAGTCCGAACACTGAAGCTTTCTTT,CASSGSPNTEAFF
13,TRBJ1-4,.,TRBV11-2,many,TGTGCCAGCAGCTTAGACAGGGCTGAAAAACTGTTTTTT,CASSLDRAEKLFF
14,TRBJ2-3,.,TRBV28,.,TGTGCCAGCAGTTTGTACGGGAGCACAGATACGCAGTATTTT,CASSLYGSTDTQYF
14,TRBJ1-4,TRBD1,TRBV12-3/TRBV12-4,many,TGTGCCAGCAATCTGGGACAGGGTGGTGAAAAACTGTTTTTT,CASNLGQGGEKLFF
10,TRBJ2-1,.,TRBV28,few,TGTGCCAGCAGACTCAATGAGCAGTTCTTC,CASRLNEQFF
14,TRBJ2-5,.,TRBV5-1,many,TGCGCCAGCAGCACATACTCGCCACAAGAGACCCAGTACTTC,CASSTYSPQETQYF
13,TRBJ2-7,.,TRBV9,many,TGTGCCAGCAGCAGGGAGAATGCCTACGAGCAGTACTTC,CASSRENAYEQYF
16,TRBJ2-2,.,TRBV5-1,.,TGCGCCAGCAGCCTGGACCAAACGATAAACACCCGGGAGCTGTTTTTT,CASSLDQTINTRELFF
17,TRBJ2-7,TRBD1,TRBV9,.,TGTGCCAGCTCCTTTAAGGGTCCACAGGGGGCTCCCTACGAGCAGTACTTC,CASSFKGPQGAPYEQYF
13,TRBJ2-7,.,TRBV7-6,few,TGTGCCAGCAGCTACGCTATATCCTACGAGCAGTACTTC,CASSYAISYEQYF
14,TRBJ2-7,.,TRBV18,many,TGTGCCAGCTCCCCCTCTTCCCATTCCTACGAGCAGTACTTC,CASSPSSHSYEQYF
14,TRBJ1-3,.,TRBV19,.,TGTGCCAGTGAGAAGGGGGGAGCTGGAAACACCATATATTTT,CASEKGGAGNTIYF
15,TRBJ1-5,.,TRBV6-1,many,TGTGCCAGCAGTGAATTGTGGGGAGGCAATCAGCCCCAGCATTTT,CASSELWGGNQPQHF
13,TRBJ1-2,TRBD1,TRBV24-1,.,TGTGCCACCAGTGATTACAGGGGGAACGGCTACACCTTC,CATSDYRGNGYTF
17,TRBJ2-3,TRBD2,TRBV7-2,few,TGTGCCAGCAGCTATCGGACTAGCGGGAGCGGTACAGATACGCAGTATTTT,CASSYRTSGSGTDTQYF
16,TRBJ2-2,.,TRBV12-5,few,TGTGCTAGTGGTTCCCCCAGCCCCTTGGGCACCGGGGAGCTGTTTTTT,CASGSPSPLGTGELFF
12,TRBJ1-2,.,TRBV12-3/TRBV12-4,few,TGTGCCAGCTGGGACCAGAACTATGGCTACACCTTC,CASWDQNYGYTF